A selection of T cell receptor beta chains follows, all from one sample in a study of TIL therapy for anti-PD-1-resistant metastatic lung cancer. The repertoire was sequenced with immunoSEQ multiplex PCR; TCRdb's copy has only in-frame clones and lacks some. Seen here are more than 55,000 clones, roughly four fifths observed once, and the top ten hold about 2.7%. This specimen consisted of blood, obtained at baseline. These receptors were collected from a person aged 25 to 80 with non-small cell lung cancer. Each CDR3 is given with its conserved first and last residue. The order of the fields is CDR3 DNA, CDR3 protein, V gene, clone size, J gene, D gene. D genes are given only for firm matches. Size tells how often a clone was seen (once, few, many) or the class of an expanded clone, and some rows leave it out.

DNA: TGCGCCAGCAGCCAGACCCTTTCGGGGTACTACGAGCAGTACTTC
CDR3: CASSQTLSGYYEQYF
V: TRBV4-1
size: few
J: TRBJ2-7
D: NA

DNA: TGTGCCAGCAGTCAGGGGGCAGGGGGGGAGCAGTACTTC
CDR3: CASSQGAGGEQYF
V: TRBV28
size: NA
J: TRBJ2-7
D: TRBD1

DNA: TGTGCCAGCTCACCAGGGACAGGGGCGAACACTGAAGCTTTCTTT
CDR3: CASSPGTGANTEAFF
V: TRBV18
size: once
J: TRBJ1-1
D: TRBD1

DNA: TGTGCCAGCAGCTCCCAGACAGGGAAACAGACCCAGTACTTC
CDR3: CASSSQTGKQTQYF
V: TRBV11-2
size: NA
J: TRBJ2-5
D: TRBD1

DNA: TGTGCCAGCAGCTTCCCGACAGGGAACACTGAAGCTTTCTTT
CDR3: CASSFPTGNTEAFF
V: TRBV5-4
size: NA
J: TRBJ1-1
D: NA

DNA: TGTGCCAGCAGCTCCCCTAGGGGGGGACAGACTTTCCCCCACAAAGACTATGGCTACACCTTC
CDR3: CASSSPRGGQTFPHKDYGYTF
V: TRBV7-8
size: once
J: TRBJ1-2
D: TRBD1

DNA: TGTGCCATCAATGACCCCGGGAAAGGGAACACTGAAGCTTTCTTT
CDR3: CAINDPGKGNTEAFF
V: TRBV10-3
size: NA
J: TRBJ1-1
D: NA

DNA: TGTGCCACCAGTGACCCCCGCATTCCCACGGATGGCTACACCTTC
CDR3: CATSDPRIPTDGYTF
V: TRBV24-1
size: NA
J: TRBJ1-2
D: NA

DNA: TGTGCCAGTAGAGGAACAGGAAATTCACCCCTCCACTTT
CDR3: CASRGTGNSPLHF
V: TRBV19
size: few
J: TRBJ1-6
D: NA

DNA: TGTGCCAGCAGTTACTTTCCGGGGGGAGGGAACAATGAGCAGTTCTTC
CDR3: CASSYFPGGGNNEQFF
V: TRBV6-5
size: NA
J: TRBJ2-1
D: TRBD2

DNA: TGTGCCTCCGGGGGGAGGACCTACGAGCAGTACTTC
CDR3: CASGGRTYEQYF
V: TRBV7-8
size: few
J: TRBJ2-7
D: TRBD2

DNA: TGTGCCAGCAGTTTAACTGGGGGCCGTAACTATGGCTACACCTTC
CDR3: CASSLTGGRNYGYTF
V: TRBV27
size: NA
J: TRBJ1-2
D: NA

DNA: TGCAGTGCTAGTAAGGTGGGGTCCGGGGAGCTGTTTTTT
CDR3: CSASKVGSGELFF
V: TRBV20-1
size: few
J: TRBJ2-2
D: NA

DNA: TGTGCCAGCAGTGGGACAGGGGCCGAGACCCAGTACTTC
CDR3: CASSGTGAETQYF
V: TRBV5-5
size: NA
J: TRBJ2-5
D: TRBD1

DNA: TGCGCCAGCAGCCTCGACGGGGGACGTGTCAGGGAGACCCAGTACTTC
CDR3: CASSLDGGRVRETQYF
V: TRBV5-1
size: once
J: TRBJ2-5
D: NA

DNA: TGTGCCAGCAGTTTATTGAGGGGTGAGCAGTTCTTC
CDR3: CASSLLRGEQFF
V: TRBV27
size: NA
J: TRBJ2-1
D: NA

DNA: TGTGCCAGCAGCTTACAGCGGGGCACAGATACGCAGTATTTT
CDR3: CASSLQRGTDTQYF
V: TRBV11-2
size: NA
J: TRBJ2-3
D: NA

DNA: TGTGCCAGCTCAACCAGGACAGGGGCCTACGAGCAGTACTTC
CDR3: CASSTRTGAYEQYF
V: TRBV18
size: NA
J: TRBJ2-7
D: TRBD1

DNA: TGCGCCAGCAGCCGTATCCGGGACACTTACAATGAGCAGTTCTTC
CDR3: CASSRIRDTYNEQFF
V: TRBV4-1
size: NA
J: TRBJ2-1
D: NA